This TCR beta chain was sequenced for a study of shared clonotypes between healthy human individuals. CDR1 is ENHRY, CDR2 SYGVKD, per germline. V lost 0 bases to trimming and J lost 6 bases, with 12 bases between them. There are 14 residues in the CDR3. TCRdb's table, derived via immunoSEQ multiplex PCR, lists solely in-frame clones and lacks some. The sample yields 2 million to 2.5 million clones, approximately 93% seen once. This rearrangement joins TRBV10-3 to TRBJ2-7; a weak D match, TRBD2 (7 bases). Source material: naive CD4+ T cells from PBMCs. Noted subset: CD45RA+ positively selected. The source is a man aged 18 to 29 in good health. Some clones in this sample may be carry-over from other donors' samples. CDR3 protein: CAISESSGGGEQYF. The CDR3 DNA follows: TGTGCCATCAGTGAGTCGTCGGGGGGCGGCGAGCAGTACTTC.